A selection of T cell receptor beta chains follows, all from one sample in a study of OX40 agonist ivuxolimab in advanced cancers. The method was immunoSEQ multiplex PCR; TCRdb's version includes in-frame clones alone and lacks a portion of them. The sample yields tens of thousands of clones, roughly 86% seen once. Here the sequenced sample was CD4+ or CD8+ T cells sorted from blood, taken in a trial of the OX40 agonist ivuxolimab. All receptors derive from an adult with an advanced solid tumor such as melanoma, head and neck, liver or kidney cancer. Both conserved end residues are part of each CDR3. The D gene is left open where the match is weak. Expanded clones are given a class, and other clones once, few, many or no size at all.

J gene,clone size,D gene,V gene,CDR3 DNA,CDR3 protein
TRBJ2-3,once,TRBD2,TRBV19,TGTGCCAGTAGTTCGCCAGCGGGAGGGATGGTCGGCACAGATACGCAGTATTTT,CASSSPAGGMVGTDTQYF
TRBJ2-1,NA,TRBD2,TRBV7-9,TGTGCCAGCAGTCGGACTAGCGGGGGCGCGAATGAGCAGTTCTTC,CASSRTSGGANEQFF
TRBJ2-4,NA,NA,TRBV19,TGTGCCAGTAGTATAGACGGACAGACACGAAACATTCAGTACTTC,CASSIDGQTRNIQYF
TRBJ1-4,NA,TRBD1,TRBV7-9,TGTGCCAGCAGCTATCAAGGACAGGGATATAATGAAAAACTGTTTTTT,CASSYQGQGYNEKLFF
TRBJ2-3,once,NA,TRBV29-1,TGCAGCGTTGTTGACAGCCCGAGCACAGATACGCAGTATTTT,CSVVDSPSTDTQYF
TRBJ1-1,NA,NA,TRBV28,TGTGCCAGCAGTTTCCAGGTTGGGGGGATTGAAGCTTTCTTT,CASSFQVGGIEAFF
TRBJ2-1,NA,TRBD2,TRBV27,TGTGCCAGCAGTTTTGTTAGGACTAGCGGGAGCTCCTACAATGAGCAGTTCTTC,CASSFVRTSGSSYNEQFF
TRBJ2-5,NA,NA,TRBV7-3,TGTGCCAGCAGCTTAACGGGGCCAGGGGCGTTTAGGGAGACCCAGTACTTC,CASSLTGPGAFRETQYF
TRBJ2-2,NA,TRBD1,TRBV5-1,TGCGCCAGCAGCTCCGGACAGGACACCGGGGAGCTGTTTTTT,CASSSGQDTGELFF
TRBJ1-5,NA,NA,TRBV19,TGTGCCAGTAGTCGGCGTGGGAATCAGCCCCAGCATTTT,CASSRRGNQPQHF
TRBJ1-5,few,NA,TRBV2,TGTGCCAGCAGTGAGGTTGATCAGCCCCAGCATTTT,CASSEVDQPQHF
TRBJ1-1,NA,NA,TRBV5-1,TGCGCCAGCAGCTTGGTTACAGGGTCGGATGCGACCACTGAAGCTTTCTTT,CASSLVTGSDATTEAFF
TRBJ2-1,NA,NA,TRBV2,TGTGCCAGCAGAGGTCCGGGCTCCTACAATGAGCAGTTCTTC,CASRGPGSYNEQFF
TRBJ1-1,NA,NA,TRBV29-1,TGCAGCGTTGGAGGGATCACTGAAGCTTTCTTT,CSVGGITEAFF